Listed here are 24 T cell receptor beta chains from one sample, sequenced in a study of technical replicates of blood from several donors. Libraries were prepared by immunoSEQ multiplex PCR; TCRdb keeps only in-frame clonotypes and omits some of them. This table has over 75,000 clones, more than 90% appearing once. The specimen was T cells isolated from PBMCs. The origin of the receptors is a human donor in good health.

The CDR3 nucleotides are TGTGCCAGCAGTTTACGGGGAAACACTGAAGCTTTCTTT. Translation gives CASSLRGNTEAFF. This chain uses TRBV27 with TRBJ1-1; D is uncertain. With 2 bases removed from V and 2 bases from J, the gap between germline ends came to 6 bases. The CDR3 covers 13 residues. Looked up from germline, CDR1 is MNHEY and CDR2 is SMNVEV (reference sequence).

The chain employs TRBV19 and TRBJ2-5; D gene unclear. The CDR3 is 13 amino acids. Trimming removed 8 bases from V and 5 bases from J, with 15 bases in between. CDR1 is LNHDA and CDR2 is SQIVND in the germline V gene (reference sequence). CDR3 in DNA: TGTGCCAGTTCGCCCCGGGTGTGGGAGACCCAGTACTTC. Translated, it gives CASSPRVWETQYF.

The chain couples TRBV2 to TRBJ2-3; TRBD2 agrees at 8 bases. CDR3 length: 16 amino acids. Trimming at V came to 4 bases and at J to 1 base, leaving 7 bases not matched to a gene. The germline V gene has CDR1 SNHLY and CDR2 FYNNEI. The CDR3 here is CASSAVAGQGTDTQYF. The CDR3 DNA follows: TGTGCCAGCAGTGCCGTAGCGGGGCAGGGCACAGATACGCAGTATTTT.

The CDR3 DNA reads as TGTGCCAGCTCACCTTCGGGGTACTACGAGCAGTACTTC. Translating it yields CASSPSGYYEQYF. This chain joins TRBV18 and TRBJ2-7; the D gene is possibly TRBD2 (5 bases). This CDR3 is built from 13 residues. Germline CDR1 reads KGHSH; CDR2 reads LQKENI. Trimming pared 3 bases from V and 3 bases from J, leaving 9 bases between.

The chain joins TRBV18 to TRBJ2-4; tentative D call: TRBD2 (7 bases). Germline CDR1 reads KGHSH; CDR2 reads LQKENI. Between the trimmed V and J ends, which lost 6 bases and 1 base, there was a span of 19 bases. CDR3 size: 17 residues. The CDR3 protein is CASSPQGRGSAKNIQYF. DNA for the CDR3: TGTGCCAGCTCCCCCCAGGGGCGGGGGTCGGCCAAAAACATTCAGTACTTC.

CDR3 sequence: CASSSLQQGLLETQYF. CDR3 bases: TGTGCCAGCAGCTCCTTACAACAGGGCTTGCTGGAGACCCAGTACTTC. The rearrangement links TRBV11-3 to TRBJ2-5; tentatively, D is TRBD1 (6 bases). Per germline, CDR1 SGHNT and CDR2 YENEEA. V was trimmed by 4 bases and J by 5 bases, leaving 20 bases between them. This CDR3 has 16 residues.

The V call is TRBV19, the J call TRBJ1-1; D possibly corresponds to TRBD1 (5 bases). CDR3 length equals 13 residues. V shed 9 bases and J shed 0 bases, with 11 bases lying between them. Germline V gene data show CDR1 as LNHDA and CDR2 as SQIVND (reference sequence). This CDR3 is CASGLGVNTEAFF. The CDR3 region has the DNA TGTGCCAGCGGCCTAGGGGTGAACACTGAAGCTTTCTTT.

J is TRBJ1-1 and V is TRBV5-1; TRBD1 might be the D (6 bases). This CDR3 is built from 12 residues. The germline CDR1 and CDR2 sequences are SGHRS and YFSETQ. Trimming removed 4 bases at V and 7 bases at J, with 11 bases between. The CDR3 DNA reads TGCGCCAGCAGCACGGACAGAAGTGAAGCTTTCTTT. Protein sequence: CASSTDRSEAFF.

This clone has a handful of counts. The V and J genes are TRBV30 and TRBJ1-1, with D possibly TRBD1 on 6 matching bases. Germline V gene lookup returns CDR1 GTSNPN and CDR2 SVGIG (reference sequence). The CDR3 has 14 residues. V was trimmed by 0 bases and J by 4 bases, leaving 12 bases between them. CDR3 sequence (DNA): TGTGCCTGGAGTGTAGTCAGGGGAAGCACTGAAGCTTTCTTT. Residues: CAWSVVRGSTEAFF. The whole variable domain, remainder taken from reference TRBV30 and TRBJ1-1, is SQTIHQWPATLVQPVGSPLSLECTVEGTSNPNLYWYRQAAGRGLQLLFYSVGIGQISSEVPQNLSASRPQDRQFILSSKKLLLSDSGFYLCAWSVVRGSTEAFFGQGTRLTVV.

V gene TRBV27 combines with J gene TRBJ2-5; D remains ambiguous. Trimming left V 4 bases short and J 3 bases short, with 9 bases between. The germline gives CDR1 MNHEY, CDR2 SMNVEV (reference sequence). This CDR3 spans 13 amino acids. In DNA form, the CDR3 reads TGTGCCAGCAGTTGGGCTATAAAAGAGACCCAGTACTTC. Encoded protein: CASSWAIKETQYF.

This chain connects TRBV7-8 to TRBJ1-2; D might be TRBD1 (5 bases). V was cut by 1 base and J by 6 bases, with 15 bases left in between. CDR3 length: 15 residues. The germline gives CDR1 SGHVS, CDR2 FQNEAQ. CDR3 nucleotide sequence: TGTGCCAGCAGCTTAGGCAGGGCCCTGGTCGATGGCTACACCTTC. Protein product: CASSLGRALVDGYTF. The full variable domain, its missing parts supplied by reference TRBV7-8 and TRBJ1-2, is GAGVSQSPRYKVAKRGQDVALRCDPISGHVSLFWYQQALGQGPEFLTYFQNEAQLDKSGLPSDRFFAERPEGSVSTLKIQRTQQEDSAVYLCASSLGRALVDGYTFGSGTRLTVV.

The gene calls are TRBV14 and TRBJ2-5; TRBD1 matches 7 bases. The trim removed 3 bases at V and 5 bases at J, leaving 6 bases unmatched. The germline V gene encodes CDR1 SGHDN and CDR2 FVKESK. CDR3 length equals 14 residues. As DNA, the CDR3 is TGTGCCAGCAGCCAGAAGGGGGCTGAGGAGACCCAGTACTTC. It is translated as CASSQKGAEETQYF. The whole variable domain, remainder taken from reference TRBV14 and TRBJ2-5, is EAGVTQFPSHSVIEKGQTVTLRCDPISGHDNLYWYRRVMGKEIKFLLHFVKESKQDESGMPNNRFLAERTGGTYSTLKVQPAELEDSGVYFCASSQKGAEETQYFGPGTRLLVL.

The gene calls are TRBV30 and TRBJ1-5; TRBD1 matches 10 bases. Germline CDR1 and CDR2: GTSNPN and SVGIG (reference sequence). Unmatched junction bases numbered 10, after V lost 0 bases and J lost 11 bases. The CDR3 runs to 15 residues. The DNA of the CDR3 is TGTGCCTGGAGTGTATCGGGGACAGGGGTGTCGGCCCAGCATTTT. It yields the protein CAWSVSGTGVSAQHF. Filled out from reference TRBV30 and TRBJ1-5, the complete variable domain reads SQTIHQWPATLVQPVGSPLSLECTVEGTSNPNLYWYRQAAGRGLQLLFYSVGIGQISSEVPQNLSASRPQDRQFILSSKKLLLSDSGFYLCAWSVSGTGVSAQHFGDGTRLSIL.

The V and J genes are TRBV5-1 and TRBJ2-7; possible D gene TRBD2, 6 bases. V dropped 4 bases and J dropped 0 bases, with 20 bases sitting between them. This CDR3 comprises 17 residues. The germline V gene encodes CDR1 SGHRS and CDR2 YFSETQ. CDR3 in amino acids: CASSPSPGRTPSYEQYF. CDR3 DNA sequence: TGCGCCAGCAGCCCCTCCCCGGGGAGGACCCCCTCCTACGAGCAGTACTTC.

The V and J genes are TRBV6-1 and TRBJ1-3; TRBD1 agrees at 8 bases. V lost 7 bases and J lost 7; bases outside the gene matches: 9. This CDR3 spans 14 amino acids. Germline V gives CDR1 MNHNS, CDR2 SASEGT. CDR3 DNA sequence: TGTGCCAGCACTAGACAGGGGTTTTTCAACACCATATATTTT. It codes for CASTRQGFFNTIYF.

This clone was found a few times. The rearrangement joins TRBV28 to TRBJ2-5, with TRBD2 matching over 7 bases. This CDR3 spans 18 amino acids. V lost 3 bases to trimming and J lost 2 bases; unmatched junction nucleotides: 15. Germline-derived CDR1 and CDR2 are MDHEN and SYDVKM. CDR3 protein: CASSFFLPMAGDQETQYF. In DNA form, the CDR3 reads TGTGCCAGCAGTTTTTTTTTGCCCATGGCGGGGGATCAAGAGACCCAGTACTTC.

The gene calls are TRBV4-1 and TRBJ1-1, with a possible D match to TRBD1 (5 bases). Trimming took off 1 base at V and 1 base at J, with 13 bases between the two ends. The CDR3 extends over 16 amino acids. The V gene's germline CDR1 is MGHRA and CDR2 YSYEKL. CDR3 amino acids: CASSQGAGITNTEAFF. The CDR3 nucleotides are TGCGCCAGCAGCCAAGGGGCAGGGATTACGAACACTGAAGCTTTCTTT.

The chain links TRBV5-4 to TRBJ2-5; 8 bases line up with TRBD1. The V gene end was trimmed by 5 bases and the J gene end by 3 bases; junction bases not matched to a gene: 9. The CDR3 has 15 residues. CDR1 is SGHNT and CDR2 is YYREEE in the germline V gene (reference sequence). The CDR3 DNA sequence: TGTGCCAGCAGTAAGGTCGCAGGGGGCGAAGAGACCCAGTACTTC. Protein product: CASSKVAGGEETQYF.

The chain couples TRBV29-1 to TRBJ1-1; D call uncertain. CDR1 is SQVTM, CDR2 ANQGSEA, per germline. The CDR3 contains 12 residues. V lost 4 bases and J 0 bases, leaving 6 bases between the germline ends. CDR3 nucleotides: TGCAGCGTTGGGCGGCTGAACACTGAAGCTTTCTTT. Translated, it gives CSVGRLNTEAFF. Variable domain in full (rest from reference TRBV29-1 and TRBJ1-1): SAVISQKPSRDICQRGTSLTIQCQVDSQVTMMFWYRQQPGQSLTLIATANQGSEATYESGFVIDKFPISRPNLTFSTLTVSNMSPEDSSIYLCSVGRLNTEAFFGQGTRLTVV.

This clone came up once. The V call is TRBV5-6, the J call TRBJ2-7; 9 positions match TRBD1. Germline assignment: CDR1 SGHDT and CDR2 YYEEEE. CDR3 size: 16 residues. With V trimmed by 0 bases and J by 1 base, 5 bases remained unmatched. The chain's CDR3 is CASSLDGTGFSYEQYF. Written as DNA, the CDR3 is TGTGCCAGCAGCTTGGATGGGACAGGGTTTTCCTACGAGCAGTACTTC.

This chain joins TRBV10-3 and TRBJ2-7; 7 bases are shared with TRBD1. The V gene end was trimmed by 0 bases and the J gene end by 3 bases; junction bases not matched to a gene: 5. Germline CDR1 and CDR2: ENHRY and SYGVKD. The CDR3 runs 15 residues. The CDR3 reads CAISESTGLFYEQYF. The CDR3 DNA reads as TGTGCCATCAGTGAGTCGACAGGGCTGTTCTACGAGCAGTACTTC.

This CDR3 reads CASSPAGGNTIYF. CDR3 nucleotides: TGTGCCAGCTCACCGGCGGGCGGAAACACCATATATTTT. This chain connects TRBV18 to TRBJ1-3; no clear D. Germline V lookup: CDR1 KGHSH, CDR2 LQKENI. CDR3 length equals 13 residues. Trimming cost V 3 bases and J 4 bases, with 7 bases left between them. Supplemented by reference TRBV18 and TRBJ1-3, the full variable domain reads NAGVMQNPRHLVRRRGQEARLRCSPMKGHSHVYWYRQLPEEGLKFMVYLQKENIIDESGMPKERFSAEFPKEGPSILRIQQVVRGDSAAYFCASSPAGGNTIYFGEGSWLTVV.

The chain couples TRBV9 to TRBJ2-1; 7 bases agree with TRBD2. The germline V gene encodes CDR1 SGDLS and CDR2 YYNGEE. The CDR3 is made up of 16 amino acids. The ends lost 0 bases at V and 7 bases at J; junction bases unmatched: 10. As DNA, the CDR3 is TGTGCCAGCAGCGTAGGTGGGGGGGTAACTACAAATGAGCAGTTCTTC. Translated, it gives CASSVGGGVTTNEQFF.

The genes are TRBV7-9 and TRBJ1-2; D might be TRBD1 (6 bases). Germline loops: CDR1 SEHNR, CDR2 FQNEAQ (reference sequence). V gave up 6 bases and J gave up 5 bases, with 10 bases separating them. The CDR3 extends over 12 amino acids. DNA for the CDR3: TGTGCCAGCAGGCCAACAGGGTATGGCTACACCTTC. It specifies CASRPTGYGYTF.